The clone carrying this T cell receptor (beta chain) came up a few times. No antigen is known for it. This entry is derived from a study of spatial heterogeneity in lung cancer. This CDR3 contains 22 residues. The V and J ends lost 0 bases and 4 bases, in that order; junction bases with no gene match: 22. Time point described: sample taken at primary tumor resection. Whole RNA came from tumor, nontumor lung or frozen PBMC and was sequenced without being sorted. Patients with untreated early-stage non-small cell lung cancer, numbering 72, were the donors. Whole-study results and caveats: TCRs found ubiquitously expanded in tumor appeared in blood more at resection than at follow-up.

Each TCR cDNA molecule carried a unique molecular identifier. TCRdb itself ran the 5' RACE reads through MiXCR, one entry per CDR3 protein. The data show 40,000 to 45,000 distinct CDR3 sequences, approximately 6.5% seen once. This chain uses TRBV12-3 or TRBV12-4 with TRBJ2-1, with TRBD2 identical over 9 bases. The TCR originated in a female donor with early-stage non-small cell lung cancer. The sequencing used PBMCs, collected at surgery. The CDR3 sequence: CASSLAAGTTSKLSGGYNEQFF. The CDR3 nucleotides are TGTGCCAGCAGTTTAGCGGCAGGGACAACCTCTAAACTTAGCGGGGGATACAATGAGCAGTTCTTC.